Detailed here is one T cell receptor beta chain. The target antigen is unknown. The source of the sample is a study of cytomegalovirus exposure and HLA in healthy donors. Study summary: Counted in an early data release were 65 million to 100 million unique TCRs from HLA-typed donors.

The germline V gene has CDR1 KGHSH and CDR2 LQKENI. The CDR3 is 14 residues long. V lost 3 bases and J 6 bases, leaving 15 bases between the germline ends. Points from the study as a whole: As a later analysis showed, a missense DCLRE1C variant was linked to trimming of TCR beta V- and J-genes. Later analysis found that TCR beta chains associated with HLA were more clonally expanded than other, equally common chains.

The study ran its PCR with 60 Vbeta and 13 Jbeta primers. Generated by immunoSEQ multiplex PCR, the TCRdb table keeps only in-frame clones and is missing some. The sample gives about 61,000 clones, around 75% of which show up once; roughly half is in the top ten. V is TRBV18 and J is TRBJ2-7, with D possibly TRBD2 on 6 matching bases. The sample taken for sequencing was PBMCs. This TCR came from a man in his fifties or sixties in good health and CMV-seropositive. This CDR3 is CASSPGLSGSEQYF. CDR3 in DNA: TGTGCCAGCTCACCCGGATTGTCCGGGAGCGAGCAGTACTTC.